The entry that follows covers one TCR beta chain sequence. What it binds is not known. This sample is drawn from a study of T cells in Graves' hyperthyroidism and ophthalmopathy. About the study: Prior to any treatment, at the point of initial diagnosis, peripheral blood was collected.

Trimming took off 4 bases at V and 6 bases at J, with 9 bases between the two ends. Per the germline V gene, CDR1 is SEHNR and CDR2 is FQNEAQ (reference sequence). The CDR3 length is 12 residues. Amplification of TCR beta CDR3 regions was performed using RNA transcripts as template. First-round RT-PCR targeting the TCR CDR3 was performed with the HTBI primer set. TCRdb recomputed calls from the multiplex PCR reads with MiXCR, one row per CDR3 protein. The data show roughly 710,000 distinct CDR3 sequences, with 30% to 40% seen just once and roughly 30% held by the top ten. General study points: Among thyroid clonotypes expanded above 0.001, most also appeared in blood.

Those patients with uncontrolled infection, other autoimmune disease, pregnancy or lactation were excluded. About 10 ml fresh peripheral blood yielded the PBMCs. The source material was blood. This clonotype was obtained from a woman in her thirties or forties with Graves' hyperthyroidism. The chain uses TRBV7-9 and TRBJ1-2; no definite D call. The CDR3 loop reads CASSSPQDGYTF. CDR3 DNA: TGTGCCAGCAGCTCTCCGCAGGATGGCTACACCTTC.